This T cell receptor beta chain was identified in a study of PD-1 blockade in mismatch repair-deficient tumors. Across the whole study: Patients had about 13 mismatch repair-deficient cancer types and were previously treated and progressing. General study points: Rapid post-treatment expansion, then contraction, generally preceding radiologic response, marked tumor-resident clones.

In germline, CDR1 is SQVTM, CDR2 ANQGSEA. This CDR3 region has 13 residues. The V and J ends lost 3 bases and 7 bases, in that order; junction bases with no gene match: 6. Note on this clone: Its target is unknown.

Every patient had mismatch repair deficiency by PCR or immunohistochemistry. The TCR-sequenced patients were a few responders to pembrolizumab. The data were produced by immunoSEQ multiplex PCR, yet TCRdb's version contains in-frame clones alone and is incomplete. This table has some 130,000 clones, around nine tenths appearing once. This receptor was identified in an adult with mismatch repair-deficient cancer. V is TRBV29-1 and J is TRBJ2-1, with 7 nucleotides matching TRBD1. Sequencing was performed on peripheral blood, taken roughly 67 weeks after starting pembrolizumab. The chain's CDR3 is CSVDETGRNEQFF. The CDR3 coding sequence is TGCAGCGTTGACGAGACAGGGCGGAATGAGCAGTTCTTC.